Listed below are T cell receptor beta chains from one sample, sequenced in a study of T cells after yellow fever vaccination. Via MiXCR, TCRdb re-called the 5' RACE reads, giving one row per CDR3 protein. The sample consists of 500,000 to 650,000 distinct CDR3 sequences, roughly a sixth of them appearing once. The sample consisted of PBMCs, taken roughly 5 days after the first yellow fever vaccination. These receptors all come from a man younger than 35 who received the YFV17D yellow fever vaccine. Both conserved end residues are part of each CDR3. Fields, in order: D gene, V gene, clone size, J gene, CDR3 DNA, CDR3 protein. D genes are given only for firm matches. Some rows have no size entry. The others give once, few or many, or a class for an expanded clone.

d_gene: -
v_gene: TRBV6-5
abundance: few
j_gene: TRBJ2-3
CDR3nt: TGTGCCAGCACTTCGGAGGGGGCCTCCACAGATACGCAGTATTTT
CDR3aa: CASTSEGASTDTQYF

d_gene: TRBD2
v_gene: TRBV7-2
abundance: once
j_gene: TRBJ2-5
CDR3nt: TGTGCCAGCAGCTTAGACCCCAGCGGGGGGGAAGAGACCCAGTACTTC
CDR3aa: CASSLDPSGGEETQYF

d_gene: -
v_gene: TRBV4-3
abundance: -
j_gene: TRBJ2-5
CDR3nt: TGCGCCAGCAGCCAAGCTCTTTGGGAGCAGGAGACCCAGTACTTC
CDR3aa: CASSQALWEQETQYF

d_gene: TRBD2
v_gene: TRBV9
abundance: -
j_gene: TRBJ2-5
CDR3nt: TGTGCCAGCAGCGTAGAAGCTAGCGGGGTGGCAGAGACCCAGTACTTC
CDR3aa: CASSVEASGVAETQYF

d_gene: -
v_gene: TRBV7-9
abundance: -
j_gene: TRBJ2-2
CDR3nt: TGTGCCAGCAGCTTAGGAGGTTTGGGCACCGGGGAGCTGTTTTTT
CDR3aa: CASSLGGLGTGELFF

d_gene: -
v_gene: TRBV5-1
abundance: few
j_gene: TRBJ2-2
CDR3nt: TGCGCCAGCTTGGAAAGAGCGGGCGGGGAGCTGTTTTTT
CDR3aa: CASLERAGGELFF

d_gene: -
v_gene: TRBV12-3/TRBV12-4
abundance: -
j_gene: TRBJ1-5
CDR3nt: TGTGCCAGCAGTCCACCGGGAACCGGGGCACAGCCCCAGCATTTT
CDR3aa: CASSPPGTGAQPQHF

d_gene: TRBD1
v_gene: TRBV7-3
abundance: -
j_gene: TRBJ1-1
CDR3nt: TGTGCCAGCAGCTTCCTACCCCTGGGACAGGGGAACACTGAAGCTTTCTTT
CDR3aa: CASSFLPLGQGNTEAFF

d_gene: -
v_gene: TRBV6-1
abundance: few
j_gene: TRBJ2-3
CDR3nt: TGTGCCAGCATACGGGGGCCGATTAGGGATACGCAGTATTTT
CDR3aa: CASIRGPIRDTQYF

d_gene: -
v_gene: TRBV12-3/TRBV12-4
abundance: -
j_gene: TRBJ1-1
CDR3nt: TGTGCCAGCAGCCCCGGGCTTCGGGCAGTAGCTTTCTTT
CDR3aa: CASSPGLRAVAFF

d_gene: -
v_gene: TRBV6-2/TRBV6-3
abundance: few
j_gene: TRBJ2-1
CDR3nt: TGTGCCAGCAGTTCGCGGAGGGCGGAGGGTTACAATGAGCAGTTCTTC
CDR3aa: CASSSRRAEGYNEQFF

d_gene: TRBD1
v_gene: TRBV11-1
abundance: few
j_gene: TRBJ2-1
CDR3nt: TGTGCCAGCAGCTTCGAACAGGGGGGATACAATGAGCAGTTCTTC
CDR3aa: CASSFEQGGYNEQFF

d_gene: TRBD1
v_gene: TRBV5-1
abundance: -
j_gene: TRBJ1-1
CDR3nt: TGCGCCAGCAGCTTATTAACAGGGGGCCCCGCTGAAGCTTTCTTT
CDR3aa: CASSLLTGGPAEAFF

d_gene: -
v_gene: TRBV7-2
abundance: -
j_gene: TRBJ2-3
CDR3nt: TGTGCCAGCAGCTTAGGTGGGGGGCGGGCGGATACGCAGTATTTT
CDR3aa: CASSLGGGRADTQYF

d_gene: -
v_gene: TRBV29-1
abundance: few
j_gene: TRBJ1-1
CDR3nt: TGCAGCGTTGCAGAACCGAAGAACACTGAAGCTTTCTTT
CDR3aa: CSVAEPKNTEAFF

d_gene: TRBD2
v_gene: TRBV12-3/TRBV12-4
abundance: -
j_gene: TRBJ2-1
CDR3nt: TGTGCCAGCAGCCGACTAGCGGGGAGCAATGAGCAGTTCTTC
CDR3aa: CASSRLAGSNEQFF

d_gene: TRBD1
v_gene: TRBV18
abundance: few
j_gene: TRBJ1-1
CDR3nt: TGTGCCAGCTCACGATCCGGGACAGGGGGAACTGAAGCTTTCTTT
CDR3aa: CASSRSGTGGTEAFF

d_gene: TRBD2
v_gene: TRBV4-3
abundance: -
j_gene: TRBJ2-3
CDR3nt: TGCGCCAGCAGCCAAGACCTAGCGGGACGCCCTAGCACAGATACGCAGTATTTT
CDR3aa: CASSQDLAGRPSTDTQYF

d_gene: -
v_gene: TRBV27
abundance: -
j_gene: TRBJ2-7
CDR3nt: TGTGCCAGCAGTTTGGTCGGGGCGTCCTTCTCCTACGAGCAGTACTTC
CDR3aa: CASSLVGASFSYEQYF

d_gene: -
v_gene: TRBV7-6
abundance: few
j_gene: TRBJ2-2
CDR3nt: TGTGCCAGCAGCCTCCGGGACACTGAGAACACCGGGGAGCTGTTTTTT
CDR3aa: CASSLRDTENTGELFF

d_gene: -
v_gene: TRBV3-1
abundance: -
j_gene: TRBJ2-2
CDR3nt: TGTGCCAGCAGCCAAGATCACGGGACCGGGGAGCTGTTTTTT
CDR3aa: CASSQDHGTGELFF

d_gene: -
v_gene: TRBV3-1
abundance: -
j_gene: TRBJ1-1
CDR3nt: TGTGCCAGCAGCCAAGAGCGCGGAAACACTGAAGCTTTCTTT
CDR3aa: CASSQERGNTEAFF

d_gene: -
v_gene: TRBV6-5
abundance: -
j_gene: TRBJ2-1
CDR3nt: TGTGCCAGCAAAAACGCCCCTGGGAGCACCTTCTTC
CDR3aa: CASKNAPGSTFF

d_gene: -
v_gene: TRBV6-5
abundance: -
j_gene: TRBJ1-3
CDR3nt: TGTGCCAGCAGTTACTTAAGCGCTACGTCCCCTTCTGGAAACACCATATATTTT
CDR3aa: CASSYLSATSPSGNTIYF

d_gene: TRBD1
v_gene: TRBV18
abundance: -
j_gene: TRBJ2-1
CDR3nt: TGTGCCAGCTCACCTCCGACAGGGGGATCCTACAATGAGCAGTTCTTC
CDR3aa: CASSPPTGGSYNEQFF

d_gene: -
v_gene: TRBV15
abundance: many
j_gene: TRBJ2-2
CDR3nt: TGTGCCACCAGCAGAGATCGGCGCGGCGCCGGGGAGCTGTTTTTT
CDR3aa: CATSRDRRGAGELFF

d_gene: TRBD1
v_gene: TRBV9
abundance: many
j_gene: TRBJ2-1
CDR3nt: TGTGCCAGCAGCCATGGACAGGGCCCCTACAATGAGCAGTTCTTC
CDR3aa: CASSHGQGPYNEQFF

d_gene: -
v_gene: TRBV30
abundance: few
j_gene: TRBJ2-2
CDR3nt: TGTGCCTGGGACGCCGGCCACTCTTCGAACACCGGGGAGCTGTTTTTT
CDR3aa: CAWDAGHSSNTGELFF

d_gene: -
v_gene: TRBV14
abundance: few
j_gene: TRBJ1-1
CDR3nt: TGTGCCAGCAGCCAAGACTTCGGATGGCTGAACACTGAAGCTTTCTTT
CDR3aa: CASSQDFGWLNTEAFF

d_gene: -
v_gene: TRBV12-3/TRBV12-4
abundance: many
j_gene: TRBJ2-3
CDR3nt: TGTGCCAGCAGTTTGGCGAATGCGCAGTATTTT
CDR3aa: CASSLANAQYF

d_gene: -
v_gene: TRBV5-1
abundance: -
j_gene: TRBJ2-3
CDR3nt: TGCGCCAGCAGCTTGAACAAGGTATCAGCAGATACGCAGTATTTT
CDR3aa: CASSLNKVSADTQYF

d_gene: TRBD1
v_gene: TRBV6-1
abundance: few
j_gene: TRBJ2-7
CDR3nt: TGTGCCAGCTCAGGTCGCGGACAGGGGGCTTGGGAGCAGTACTTC
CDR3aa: CASSGRGQGAWEQYF

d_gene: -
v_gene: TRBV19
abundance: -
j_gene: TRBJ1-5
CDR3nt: TGTGCCAGTAGTATGGGAACAGGGTTGGTTCCCCAGCATTTT
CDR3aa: CASSMGTGLVPQHF

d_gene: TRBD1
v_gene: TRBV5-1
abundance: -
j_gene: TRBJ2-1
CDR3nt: TGCGCCAGCACCTGGACAGGGGGCAGTGAGCAGTTCTTC
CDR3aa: CASTWTGGSEQFF

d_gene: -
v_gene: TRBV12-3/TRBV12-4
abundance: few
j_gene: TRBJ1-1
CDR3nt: TGTGCCAGCAGCGCCTATGGGGGAAGGGAGAGGAACACTGAAGCTTTCTTT
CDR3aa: CASSAYGGRERNTEAFF

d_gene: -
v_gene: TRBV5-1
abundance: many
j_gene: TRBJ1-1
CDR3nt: TGCGCCAGCAGCTTCGATCTGAACACTGAAGCTTTCTTT
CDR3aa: CASSFDLNTEAFF

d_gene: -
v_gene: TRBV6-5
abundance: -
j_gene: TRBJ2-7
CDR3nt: TGTGCCAGCAGTTACTCACGGGACACCTACGAGCAGTACTTC
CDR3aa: CASSYSRDTYEQYF

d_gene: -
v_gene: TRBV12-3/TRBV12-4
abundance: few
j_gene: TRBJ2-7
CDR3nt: TGTGCCAGCAGTTTAGTACAGGGTACCGACGAGCAGTACTTC
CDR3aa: CASSLVQGTDEQYF

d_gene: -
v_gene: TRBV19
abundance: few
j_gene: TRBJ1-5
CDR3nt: TGTGCCAGTAGTATAAGCCGAATTCAGCCCCAGCATTTT
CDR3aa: CASSISRIQPQHF

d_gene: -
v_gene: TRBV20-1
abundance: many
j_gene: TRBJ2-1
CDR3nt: TGCAGTGCTTCGGCGGGCTACAATGAGCAGTTCTTC
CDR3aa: CSASAGYNEQFF

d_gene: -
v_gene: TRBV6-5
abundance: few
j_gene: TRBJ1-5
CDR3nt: TGTGCCAGCAGTTACTCGGCTCCGACAGAGTATAGCAATCAGCCCCAGCATTTT
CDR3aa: CASSYSAPTEYSNQPQHF

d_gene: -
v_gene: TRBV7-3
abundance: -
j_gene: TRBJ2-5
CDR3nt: TGTGCCAGCAGCTTCAACGGGGACCAAGAGACCCAGTACTTC
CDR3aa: CASSFNGDQETQYF

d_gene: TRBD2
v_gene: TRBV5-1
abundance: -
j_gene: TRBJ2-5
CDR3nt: TGCGCCAGCGGCGGACTAGCGGGTACCGAGACCCAGTACTTC
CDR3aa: CASGGLAGTETQYF

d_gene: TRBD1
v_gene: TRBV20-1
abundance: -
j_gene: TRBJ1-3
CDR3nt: TGCAGTGTCCCGGGACAGGGGTGGAACACCATATATTTT
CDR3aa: CSVPGQGWNTIYF

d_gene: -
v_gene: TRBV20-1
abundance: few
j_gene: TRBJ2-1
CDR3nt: TGCAGTGCTAGTAACGCGGGGGCCGCGAGGTACAATGAGCAGTTCTTC
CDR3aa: CSASNAGAARYNEQFF

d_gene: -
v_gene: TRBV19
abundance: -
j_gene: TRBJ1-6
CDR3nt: TGTGCCAGTAGGAGCAGGGCCACTAATTCACCCCTCCACTTT
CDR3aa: CASRSRATNSPLHF

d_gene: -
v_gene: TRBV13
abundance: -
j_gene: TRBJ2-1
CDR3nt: TGTGCCAGCAGCCAGAGGAGCAGTCCCTACAATGAGCAGTTCTTC
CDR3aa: CASSQRSSPYNEQFF

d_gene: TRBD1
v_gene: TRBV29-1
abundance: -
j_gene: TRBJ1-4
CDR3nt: TGCAGCGTTGGGGGACAGGATAATGAAAAACTGTTTTTT
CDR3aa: CSVGGQDNEKLFF

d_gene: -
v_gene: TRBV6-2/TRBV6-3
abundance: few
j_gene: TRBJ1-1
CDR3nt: TGTGCCAGCAGTTTCGTCTTTACAGGGACTGAAGCTTTCTTT
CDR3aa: CASSFVFTGTEAFF

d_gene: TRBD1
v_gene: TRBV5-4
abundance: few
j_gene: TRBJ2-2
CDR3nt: TGTGCCAGCAGCTCCCCGGGACAGGGAGCAGCCGGGGAGCTGTTTTTT
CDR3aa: CASSSPGQGAAGELFF

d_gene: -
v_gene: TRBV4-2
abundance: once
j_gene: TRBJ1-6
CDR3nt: TGTGCCAGCAGCCAAGCATCATCTAATTCACCCCACCACTTT
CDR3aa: CASSQASSNSPHHF

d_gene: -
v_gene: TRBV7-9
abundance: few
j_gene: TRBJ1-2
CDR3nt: TGTGCCAGCAGCACGGCGGACCCATCTGATGGCTACACCTTC
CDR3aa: CASSTADPSDGYTF

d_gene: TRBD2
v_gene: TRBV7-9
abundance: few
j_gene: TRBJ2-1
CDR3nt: TGTGCCAGCAGCTTACTGACTAGCCGCAATGAGCAGTTCTTC
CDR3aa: CASSLLTSRNEQFF

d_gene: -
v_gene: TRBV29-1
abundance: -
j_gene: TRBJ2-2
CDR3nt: TGCAGCGTGCTGGTCACCGGGGAGCAGTTTTTT
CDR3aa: CSVLVTGEQFF

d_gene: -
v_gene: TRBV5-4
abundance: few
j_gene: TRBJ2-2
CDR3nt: TGTGCCAGCAGCTTGTTCGACAGCCAATACACCGGGGAGCTGTTTTTT
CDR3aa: CASSLFDSQYTGELFF

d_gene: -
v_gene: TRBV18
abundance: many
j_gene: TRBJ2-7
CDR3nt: TGTGCCAGCTCACCGGGATTATACGAGCAGTACTTC
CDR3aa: CASSPGLYEQYF